This T cell receptor beta chain derives from a study of T cell responses to AZD1222 COVID-19 vaccine. Study-wide points: Spike-specific TCR breadth and depth rose after two AZD1222 doses. The peak T cell response came first, and repertoires were sampled only after it. White British people made up most donors, females outnumbered males, and clonal diversity was possibly underestimated. Among AZD1222 vaccinees, only six or seven were seropositive at baseline.

Measured with immunoSEQ multiplex PCR; TCRdb has only the in-frame clones, and not every one. The sample comprises some 200,000 clones, roughly 91% of which are singletons, and roughly 1% rests with the top ten. Concerning this clone: Its specificity is unknown. Other DNA variants within this sample encode the same CDR3.

With 0 bases removed from V and 2 bases from J, the gap between germline ends came to 9 bases. The CDR3 sequence is 14 residues long. CDR1 SGHRS and CDR2 YFSETQ come from the germline V gene. Here the sequenced sample was peripheral blood, taken on day 0 of MenACWY control vaccination. J is TRBJ2-7 and V is TRBV5-1; D gene uncertain. This clonotype was sampled from an adult in good health. The DNA for the CDR3 is TGCGCCAGCAGCTTGGTCGTGTTACCCTACGAGCAGTACTTC. This sequence encodes CASSLVVLPYEQYF.